Shown below are 18 T cell receptor beta chains from a single sample sequenced in a study of CD8+CD57+ T cells in acquired aplastic anemia. Sequencing was done on patients that had shown CD8+CD57+ cell expansion by flow cytometry. Profiles of TCR beta VDJ and CDR3 were generated from a genomic DNA template. TCRdb re-called the reads through MiXCR, storing one row per CDR3 protein. Of around 42,000 distinct CDR3 sequences detected, approximately 63% appear once; the ten largest clones hold 59%. Sequencing used sorted CD4+, CD8+, or CD8+CD57+ T cells (not recorded which) from PBMCs. The receptors originated from a human donor with aplastic anemia.

This clonotype was recorded at least ten times. The chain carries TRBV5-1 and TRBJ1-5; D gene uncertain. This CDR3 contains 15 residues. Trimming pared 0 bases from V and 0 bases from J, leaving 7 bases between. Germline lookup yields CDR1 SGHRS and CDR2 YFSETQ. CDR3 residues: CASSLGLYSNQPQHF. The CDR3 DNA follows: TGCGCCAGCAGCTTGGGACTTTATAGCAATCAGCCCCAGCATTTT. The whole variable domain, remainder taken from reference TRBV5-1 and TRBJ1-5, is KAGVTQTPRYLIKTRGQQVTLSCSPISGHRSVSWYQQTPGQGLQFLFEYFSETQRNKGNFPGRFSGRQFSNSRSEMNVSTLELGDSALYLCASSLGLYSNQPQHFGDGTRLSIL.

This clonotype was seen many times. The rearrangement uses TRBV7-2 and TRBJ2-7; TRBD1 matches at 7 bases. Germline assignment: CDR1 SGHTA and CDR2 FQGNSA. J was trimmed by 1 base and V by 2 bases; bases with no gene match: 5. The CDR3 has 15 residues. This CDR3 reads CASSLFGTASYEQYF. Written as DNA, the CDR3 is TGTGCCAGCAGCTTATTTGGGACAGCATCCTACGAGCAGTACTTC.

This chain joins TRBV11-1 and TRBJ1-5, with D uncertain. V lost 1 base and J lost 0, with 4 bases in between. CDR1 SGHAT and CDR2 FQDESV come from the germline V gene (reference sequence). The CDR3 sequence is 14 residues long. The DNA for the CDR3 is TGTGCCAGCAGCTTAGGAGTTAGCAATCAGCCCCAGCATTTT. It encodes CASSLGVSNQPQHF.

The chain joins TRBV2 to TRBJ2-5; D gene ambiguous. CDR1 and CDR2 from the germline V gene are SNHLY and FYNNEI. The V and J ends lost 6 bases and 5 bases respectively, with 7 bases between them. The CDR3 is 11 amino acids. The CDR3 bases are TGTGCCAGCAGCTCTTGGGAGACCCAGTACTTC. Protein sequence: CASSSWETQYF. Looking up the rest from reference TRBV2 and TRBJ2-5 gives the full variable domain: EPEVTQTPSHQVTQMGQEVILRCVPISNHLYFYWYRQILGQKVEFLVSFYNNEISEKSEIFDDQFSVERPDGSNFTLKIRSTKLEDSAMYFCASSSWETQYFGPGTRLLVL.

V and J are TRBV11-2 and TRBJ2-3; TRBD2 aligns across 12 bases. The CDR3 spans 16 residues. From germline, CDR1 is SGHAT and CDR2 FQNNGV. Unmatched junction bases numbered 3, after V lost 5 bases and J lost 0 bases. The CDR3 reads CASSITSGGSTDTQYF. The CDR3 coding sequence is TGTGCCAGCAGCATTACTAGCGGGGGGAGCACAGATACGCAGTATTTT.

V gene TRBV7-9 combines with J gene TRBJ1-5; no firm D call. CDR3 length: 14 residues. Trimming removed 5 bases from V and 0 bases from J, with 8 bases in between. CDR1 SEHNR and CDR2 FQNEAQ come from the germline V gene (reference sequence). CDR3 DNA sequence: TGTGCCAGCAGCACCTCAGATAGCAATCAGCCCCAGCATTTT. This gives the protein CASSTSDSNQPQHF.

The V call is TRBV19, the J call TRBJ1-5; D unresolved. The germline V gene has CDR1 LNHDA and CDR2 SQIVND (reference sequence). V lost 4 bases and J lost 9, with 7 bases in between. This CDR3 spans 11 amino acids. The CDR3, as DNA: TGTGCCAGTAGTACTTCCGGGCCCCAGCATTTT. As protein: CASSTSGPQHF.

This clonotype has more than one count but fewer than ten. V gene TRBV24-1 combines with J gene TRBJ1-2; TRBD1 agrees at 8 bases. This CDR3 has 15 amino acids. The V gene's germline CDR1 is KGHDR and CDR2 SFDVKD. The V segment lost 4 bases and the J segment 4 bases; nucleotides outside the gene matches: 7. The CDR3 loop reads CATSDDRGDFYGYTF. The CDR3 DNA reads as TGTGCCACCAGTGACGACAGGGGTGACTTCTATGGCTACACCTTC.

The CDR3 spells CASRLGLRDNEQFF. CDR3 nucleotide sequence: TGTGCCAGCCGACTGGGTTTGCGGGACAATGAGCAGTTCTTC. The V gene is TRBV7-6, the J gene TRBJ2-1; tentatively, D is TRBD2 (5 bases). Between the trimmed V and J ends, which lost 8 bases and 5 bases, there was a span of 16 bases. The CDR3 loop spans 14 amino acids. Per the germline V gene, CDR1 is SGHVS and CDR2 is FNYEAQ.

V is TRBV7-9 and J is TRBJ1-6; D is unclear. This CDR3 contains 13 residues. V was trimmed by 1 base and J by 8 bases, leaving 6 bases between them. Germline V lookup: CDR1 SEHNR, CDR2 FQNEAQ (reference sequence). In DNA, the CDR3 is TGTGCCAGCAGCTTAGGCACACATTCACCCCTCCACTTT. This encodes CASSLGTHSPLHF.

V and J are TRBV9 and TRBJ2-3; 8 nucleotides align to TRBD1. The CDR3 is 13 residues long. The V segment lost 4 bases and the J segment 8 bases; nucleotides outside the gene matches: 6. The germline CDR1 and CDR2 sequences are SGDLS and YYNGEE. In DNA, the CDR3 is TGTGCCAGCAGCCCTGGACAGGGAGGTACGCAGTATTTT. This translates into CASSPGQGGTQYF.

On this clonotype: Sequence at one end of the junction differs from germline and may be a read error. This sequence joins TRBV6-5 and TRBJ2-1, with 7 bases fitting TRBD2. CDR1 and CDR2 from the germline V gene are MNHEY and SVGAGI. The CDR3 extends over 14 amino acids. CDR3 region: CASSYSPGRDEQFF. The CDR3 nucleotides read TGTGCCAGCAGTTACTCTCCAGGGAGGGATGAGCAGTTTTTC.

This chain uses TRBV19 with TRBJ2-7; no clear D. Trimming removed 4 bases from V and 5 bases from J, with 9 bases in between. CDR1 is LNHDA, CDR2 SQIVND, per germline (reference sequence). The CDR3 is made up of 12 amino acids. CDR3 sequence (DNA): TGTGCCAGTAGTACCCGCCCGCACGAGCAGTACTTC. Residues: CASSTRPHEQYF.

The chain uses TRBV19 and TRBJ1-4, with D perhaps TRBD1 (5 bases). The V end was cut by 6 bases, the J end by 5 bases, with 16 bases between. The CDR3 sequence is 15 residues long. Germline CDR1 is LNHDA and CDR2 is SQIVND (reference sequence). CDR3 in amino acids: CASRGLAGVNEKLFF. The CDR3 DNA reads as TGTGCCAGTAGGGGACTAGCGGGAGTCAATGAAAAACTGTTTTTT.

The V call is TRBV29-1, the J call TRBJ2-3; weak D call: TRBD1 (6 bases). V was clipped by 8 bases and J by 2 bases, with 17 bases between them. The germline V gene has CDR1 SQVTM and CDR2 ANQGSEA. This CDR3 region has 14 residues. CDR3 DNA sequence: TGCAGCTCAGCTGGGACAAGTGACACAGATACGCAGTATTTT. Encoded protein: CSSAGTSDTDTQYF.

V is TRBV20-1 and J is TRBJ2-1; D may be TRBD1 or TRBD2 (5 bases each). The V and J ends lost 1 base and 5 bases respectively, with 15 bases between them. The CDR3 is made up of 15 amino acids. Per germline, CDR1 DFQATT and CDR2 SNEGSKA (reference sequence). CDR3 residues: CSARAPGPPNNEQFF. The CDR3 coding sequence is TGCAGTGCTAGAGCCCCGGGACCTCCCAACAATGAGCAGTTCTTC.

This chain uses TRBV6-5 with TRBJ1-2, with D maybe TRBD1 (5 bases). This CDR3 has 12 amino acids. Trimming left V 4 bases short and J 5 bases short, with 8 bases between. CDR1 is MNHEY, CDR2 SVGAGI, per germline. The CDR3, as DNA: TGTGCCAGCAGTTGGGCAGGGTATGGCTACACCTTC. It translates to CASSWAGYGYTF.

The CDR3 loop reads CASNKWEQPQHF. CDR3 bases: TGTGCCAGTAACAAGTGGGAGCAGCCCCAGCATTTT. V usage is TRBV19 and J usage is TRBJ1-5; D is unresolved. The CDR3 loop spans 12 amino acids. CDR1 is LNHDA, CDR2 SQIVND, per germline (reference sequence). Trimming shortened V by 7 bases and J by 7 bases, and 11 bases separated the two germline ends.